This is a list of T cell receptor beta chains from one sample in a study of response to subunit inactivated influenza vaccine. A single record per CDR3 protein comes from TCRdb applying MiXCR to the RT-PCR reads. This table holds approximately 520,000 distinct CDR3 sequences, 25% found once. The input for sequencing was CD4+ T cells sorted from PBMCs, taken roughly 5 days after vaccination. The receptor set was obtained from a man in his fifties or sixties who received an inactivated influenza vaccine. Both conserved end residues are part of each CDR3. The D gene is left open where the match is weak. Expanded clones get a size class; other rows say once, few or many, or leave the size out.

v_call	clone_size	j_call	d_call	cdr3_nt	cdr3_aa
TRBV12-3/TRBV12-4	NA	TRBJ2-1	NA	TGTGCCAGCAGCCTCACCTCAGCCGGGGAGCAGTTCTTC	CASSLTSAGEQFF
TRBV20-1	NA	TRBJ2-7	TRBD2	TGCAGTACCATCATTCCGGGACTAGCCGAGCAGTACTTC	CSTIIPGLAEQYF
TRBV13	few	TRBJ1-1	NA	TGTGCCAGCAGCTTATCCCAGTTTATGAACACTGAAGCTTTCTTT	CASSLSQFMNTEAFF
TRBV6-5	NA	TRBJ1-2	TRBD1	TGTGCCAGCAGTTACAACCGGGACAGCGTCTATGGCTACACCTTC	CASSYNRDSVYGYTF
TRBV10-3	once	TRBJ2-1	TRBD1	TGTGCCATCAGTGAGTCTGGGACAGGGGGGAAATTCTACAATGAGCAGTTCTTC	CAISESGTGGKFYNEQFF
TRBV29-1	few	TRBJ2-7	TRBD1	TGCAGCGTTGAAGGCGTGACAGGGGGCCCGAGGTCCTACGAGCAGTACTTC	CSVEGVTGGPRSYEQYF
TRBV24-1	few	TRBJ1-5	NA	TGTGCCACCAGTGATCGGAGGGATAGCAATCAGCCCCAGCATTTT	CATSDRRDSNQPQHF
TRBV5-1	NA	TRBJ2-5	TRBD2	TGCGCCAGCAGCGCGGGGACTAGCCCCACCCAAGAGACCCAGTACTTC	CASSAGTSPTQETQYF
TRBV20-1	NA	TRBJ2-7	TRBD1	TGCAGTGCCGACACGGGACAGGGGGCATACGAGCAGTACTTC	CSADTGQGAYEQYF
TRBV3-1	NA	TRBJ2-3	NA	TGTGCCAGCAGCCAAGATGTTTCTTGGTCGGGAGATACGCAGTATTTT	CASSQDVSWSGDTQYF
TRBV3-1	many	TRBJ2-5	NA	TGTGCCAGCAGCCCACAGGGTCTACAGACCCAGTACTTC	CASSPQGLQTQYF
TRBV6-1	few	TRBJ1-2	NA	TGTGCCAGCAGTGAAACAGGGTCTACGGAGGGCTACACCTTC	CASSETGSTEGYTF
TRBV20-1	NA	TRBJ1-1	NA	TGCAGTGCGCAGGGATATACTGAAGCTTTCTTT	CSAQGYTEAFF
TRBV3-1	few	TRBJ1-6	NA	TGTGCCAGCCAAAGTGGGGATATCAATTCACCCCTCCACTTT	CASQSGDINSPLHF
TRBV2	NA	TRBJ2-3	NA	TGTGCCAGCGACGAGGGTAAGAGTTCACGCGGCACAGATACGCAGTATTTT	CASDEGKSSRGTDTQYF
TRBV20-1	NA	TRBJ2-5	NA	TGCAGTGCTAGAGTTGCGGGGCAGGTCCAAGAGACCCAGTACTTC	CSARVAGQVQETQYF
TRBV7-2	NA	TRBJ1-3	NA	TGTGCCAGCAGCACGGGCTGGGGCTCTGGAAACACCATATATTTT	CASSTGWGSGNTIYF
TRBV6-2/TRBV6-3	NA	TRBJ2-5	TRBD2	TGTGCCAGCAGCGTTGGGGCTAGCGGGAGGAGTGAGACCCAGTACTTC	CASSVGASGRSETQYF
TRBV5-1	few	TRBJ2-1	TRBD1	TGCGCCAGCAGGGATCCGGGACAGGCCCCCCATTCCAAGGGCGATGAGCAGTTCTTC	CASRDPGQAPHSKGDEQFF